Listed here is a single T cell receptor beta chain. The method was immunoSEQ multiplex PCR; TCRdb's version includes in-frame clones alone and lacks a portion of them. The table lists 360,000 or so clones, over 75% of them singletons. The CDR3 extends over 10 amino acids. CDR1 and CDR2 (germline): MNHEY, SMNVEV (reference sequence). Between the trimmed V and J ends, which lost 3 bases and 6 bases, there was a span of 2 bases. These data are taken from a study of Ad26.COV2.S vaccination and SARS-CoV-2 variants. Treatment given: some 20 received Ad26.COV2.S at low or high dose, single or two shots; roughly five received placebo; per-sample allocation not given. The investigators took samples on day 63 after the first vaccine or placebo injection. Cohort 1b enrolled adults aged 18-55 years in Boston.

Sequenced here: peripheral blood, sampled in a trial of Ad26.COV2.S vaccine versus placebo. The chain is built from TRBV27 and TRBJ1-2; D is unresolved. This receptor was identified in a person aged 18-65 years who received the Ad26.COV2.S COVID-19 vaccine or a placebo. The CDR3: CASSFDGYTF. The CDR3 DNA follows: TGTGCCAGCAGTTTCGATGGCTACACCTTC.